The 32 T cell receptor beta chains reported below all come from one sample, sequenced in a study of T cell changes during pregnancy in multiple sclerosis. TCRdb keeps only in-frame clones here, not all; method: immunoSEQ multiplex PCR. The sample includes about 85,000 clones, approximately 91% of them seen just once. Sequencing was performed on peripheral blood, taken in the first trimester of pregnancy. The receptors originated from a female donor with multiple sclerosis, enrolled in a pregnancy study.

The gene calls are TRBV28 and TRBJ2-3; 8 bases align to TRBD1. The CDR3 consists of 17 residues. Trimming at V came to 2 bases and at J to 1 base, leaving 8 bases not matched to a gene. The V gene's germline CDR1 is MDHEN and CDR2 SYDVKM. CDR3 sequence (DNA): TGTGCCAGCAGTTTACCGGGACAGGTGTCTGGCACAGATACGCAGTATTTT. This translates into CASSLPGQVSGTDTQYF.

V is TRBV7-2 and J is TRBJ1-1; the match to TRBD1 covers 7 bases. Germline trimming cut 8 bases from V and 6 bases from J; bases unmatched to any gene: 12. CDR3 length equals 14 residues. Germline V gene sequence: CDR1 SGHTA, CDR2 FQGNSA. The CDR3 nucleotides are TGTGCCAGCGCACAACAGGGGAGAATCTCTGAAGCTTTCTTT. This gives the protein CASAQQGRISEAFF. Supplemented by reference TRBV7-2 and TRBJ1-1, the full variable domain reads GAGVSQSPSNKVTEKGKDVELRCDPISGHTALYWYRQSLGQGLEFLIYFQGNSAPDKSGLPSDRFSAERTGGSVSTLTIQRTQQEDSAVYLCASAQQGRISEAFFGQGTRLTVV.

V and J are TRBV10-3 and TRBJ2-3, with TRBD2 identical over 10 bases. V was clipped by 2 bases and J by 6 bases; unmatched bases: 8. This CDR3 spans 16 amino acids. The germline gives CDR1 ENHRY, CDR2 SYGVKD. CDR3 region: CAISELGLAGEDTQYF. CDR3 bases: TGTGCCATCAGTGAGCTGGGGCTAGCGGGAGAGGATACGCAGTATTTT.

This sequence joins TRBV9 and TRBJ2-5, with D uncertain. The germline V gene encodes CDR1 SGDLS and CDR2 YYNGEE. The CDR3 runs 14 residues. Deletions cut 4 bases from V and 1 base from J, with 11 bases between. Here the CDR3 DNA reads TGTGCCAGCAGCCCGCACTCGCTCCAAGAGACCCAGTACTTC. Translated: CASSPHSLQETQYF.

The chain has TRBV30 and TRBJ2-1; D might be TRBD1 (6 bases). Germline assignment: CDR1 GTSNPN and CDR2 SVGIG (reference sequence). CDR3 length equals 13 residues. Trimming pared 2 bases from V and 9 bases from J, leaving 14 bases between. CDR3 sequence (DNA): TGTGCCTGGAGTCCTAGGGGGTCTACTGAGCAGTTCTTC. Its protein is CAWSPRGSTEQFF.

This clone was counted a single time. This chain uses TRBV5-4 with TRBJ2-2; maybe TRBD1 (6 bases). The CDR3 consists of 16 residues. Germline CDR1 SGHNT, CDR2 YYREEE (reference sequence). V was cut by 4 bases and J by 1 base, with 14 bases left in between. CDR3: CASSQSGAGNTGELFF. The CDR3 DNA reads TGTGCCAGCAGCCAGTCAGGGGCGGGGAACACCGGGGAGCTGTTTTTT.

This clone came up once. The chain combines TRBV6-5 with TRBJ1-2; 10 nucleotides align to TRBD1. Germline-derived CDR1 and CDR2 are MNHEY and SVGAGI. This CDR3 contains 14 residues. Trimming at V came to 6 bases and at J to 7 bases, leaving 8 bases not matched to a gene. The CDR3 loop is CASRTLGQGIGYTF. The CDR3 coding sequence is TGTGCCAGCAGAACCCTGGGACAGGGGATTGGCTACACCTTC.

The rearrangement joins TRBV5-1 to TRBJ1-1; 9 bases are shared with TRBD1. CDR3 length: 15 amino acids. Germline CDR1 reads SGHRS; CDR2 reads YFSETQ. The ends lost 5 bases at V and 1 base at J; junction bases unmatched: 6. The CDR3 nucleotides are TGCGCCAGCAGGTCGCGACAGGGGGAGAACACTGAAGCTTTCTTT. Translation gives CASRSRQGENTEAFF.

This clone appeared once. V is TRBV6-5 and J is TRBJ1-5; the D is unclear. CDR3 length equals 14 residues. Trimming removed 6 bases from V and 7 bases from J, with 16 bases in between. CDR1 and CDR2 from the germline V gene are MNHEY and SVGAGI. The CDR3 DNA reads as TGTGCCAGCAGCACTAATACTCGAGGGCAGCCCCAGCATTTT. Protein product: CASSTNTRGQPQHF.

The CDR3 sequence: CASSAWEGNTIYF. Here the CDR3 DNA reads TGTGCCAGCAGTGCCTGGGAGGGAAACACCATATATTTT. V gene TRBV2 combines with J gene TRBJ1-3; D uncertain. Trimming removed 4 bases at V and 4 bases at J, with 8 bases between. The CDR3 is 13 residues long. Per germline, CDR1 SNHLY and CDR2 FYNNEI.

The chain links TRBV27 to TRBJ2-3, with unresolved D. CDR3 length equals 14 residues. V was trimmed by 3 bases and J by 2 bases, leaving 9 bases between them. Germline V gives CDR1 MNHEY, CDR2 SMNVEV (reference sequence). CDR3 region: CASSLETPTDTQYF. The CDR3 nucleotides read TGTGCCAGCAGTTTGGAGACGCCCACAGATACGCAGTATTTT.

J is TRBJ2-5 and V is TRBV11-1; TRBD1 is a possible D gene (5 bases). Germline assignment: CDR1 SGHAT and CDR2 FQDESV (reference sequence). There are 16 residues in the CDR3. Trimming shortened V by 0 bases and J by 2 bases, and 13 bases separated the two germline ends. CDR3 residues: CASSLAVGAFQETQYF. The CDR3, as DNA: TGTGCCAGCAGCTTAGCCGTTGGGGCTTTTCAAGAGACCCAGTACTTC.

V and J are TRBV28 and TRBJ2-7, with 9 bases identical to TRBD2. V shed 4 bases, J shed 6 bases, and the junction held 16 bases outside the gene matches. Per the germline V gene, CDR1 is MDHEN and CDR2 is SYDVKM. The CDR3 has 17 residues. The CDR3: CASSSRRSGSLRREQYF. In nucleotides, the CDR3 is TGTGCCAGCAGTTCCCGACGTAGCGGGAGTCTTCGACGCGAGCAGTACTTC.

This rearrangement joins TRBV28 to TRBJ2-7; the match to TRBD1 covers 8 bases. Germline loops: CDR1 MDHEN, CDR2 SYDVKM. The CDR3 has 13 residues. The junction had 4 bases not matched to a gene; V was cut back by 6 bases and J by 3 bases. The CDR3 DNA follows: TGTGCCAGCAGCCCGGACAGGGACTACGAGCAGTACTTC. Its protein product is CASSPDRDYEQYF.

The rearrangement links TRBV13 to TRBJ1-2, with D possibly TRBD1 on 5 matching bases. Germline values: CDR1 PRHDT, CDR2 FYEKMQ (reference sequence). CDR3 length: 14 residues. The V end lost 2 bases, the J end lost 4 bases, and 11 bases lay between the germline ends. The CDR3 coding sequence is TGTGCCAGCAGCTTAAAGGGGCGCGGCTATGGCTACACCTTC. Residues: CASSLKGRGYGYTF.

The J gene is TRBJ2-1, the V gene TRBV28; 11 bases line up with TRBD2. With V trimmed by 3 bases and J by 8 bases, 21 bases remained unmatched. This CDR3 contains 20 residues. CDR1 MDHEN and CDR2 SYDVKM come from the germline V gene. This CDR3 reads CASSLITWLLAGESGYEQFF. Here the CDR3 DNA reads TGTGCCAGCAGTTTGATCACATGGTTACTAGCGGGAGAAAGCGGCTATGAGCAGTTCTTC. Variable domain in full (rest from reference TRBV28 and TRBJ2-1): DVKVTQSSRYLVKRTGEKVFLECVQDMDHENMFWYRQDPGLGLRLIYFSYDVKMKEKGDIPEGYSVSREKKERFSLILESASTNQTSMYLCASSLITWLLAGESGYEQFFGPGTRLTVL.

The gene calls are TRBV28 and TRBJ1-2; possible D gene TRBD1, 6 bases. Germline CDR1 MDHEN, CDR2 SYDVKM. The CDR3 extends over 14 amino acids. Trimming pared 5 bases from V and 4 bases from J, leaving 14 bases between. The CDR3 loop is CASSVTGFGYGYTF. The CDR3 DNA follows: TGTGCCAGCAGTGTCACAGGGTTCGGCTATGGCTACACCTTC.

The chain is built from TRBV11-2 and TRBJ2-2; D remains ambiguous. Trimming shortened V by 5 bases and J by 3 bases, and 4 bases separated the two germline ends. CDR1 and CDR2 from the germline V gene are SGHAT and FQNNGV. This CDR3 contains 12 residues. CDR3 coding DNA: TGTGCCAGCAGCGTATACACCGGGGAGCTGTTTTTT. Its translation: CASSVYTGELFF.

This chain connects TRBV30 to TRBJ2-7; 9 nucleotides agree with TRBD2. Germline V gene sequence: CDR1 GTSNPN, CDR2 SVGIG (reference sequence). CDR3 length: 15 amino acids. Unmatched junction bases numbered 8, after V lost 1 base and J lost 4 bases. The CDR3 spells CAWSEPAGGPYEQYF. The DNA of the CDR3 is TGTGCCTGGAGTGAACCGGCGGGAGGGCCTTACGAGCAGTACTTC.

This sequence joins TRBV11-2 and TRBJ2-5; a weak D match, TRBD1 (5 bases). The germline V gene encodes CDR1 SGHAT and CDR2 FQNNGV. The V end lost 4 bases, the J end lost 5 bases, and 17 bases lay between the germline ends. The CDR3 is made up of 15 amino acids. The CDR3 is CASSSFDGPGETQYF. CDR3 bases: TGTGCCAGCAGCTCTTTCGACGGACCAGGGGAGACCCAGTACTTC. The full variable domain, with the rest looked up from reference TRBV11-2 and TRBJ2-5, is EAGVAQSPRYKIIEKRQSVAFWCNPISGHATLYWYQQILGQGPKLLIQFQNNGVVDDSQLPKDRFSAERLKGVDSTLKIQPAKLEDSAVYLCASSSFDGPGETQYFGPGTRLLVL.

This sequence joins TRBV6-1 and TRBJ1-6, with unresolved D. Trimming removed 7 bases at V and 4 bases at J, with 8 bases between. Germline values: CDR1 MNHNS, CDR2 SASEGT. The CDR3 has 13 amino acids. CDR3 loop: CASKAAYNSPLHF. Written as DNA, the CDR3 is TGTGCCAGCAAAGCCGCGTATAATTCACCCCTCCACTTT.

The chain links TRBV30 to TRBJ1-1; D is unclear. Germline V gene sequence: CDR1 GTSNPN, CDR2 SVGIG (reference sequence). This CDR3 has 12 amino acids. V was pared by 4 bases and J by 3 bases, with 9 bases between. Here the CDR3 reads CAWKASYTEAFF. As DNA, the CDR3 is TGTGCCTGGAAAGCGTCTTACACTGAAGCTTTCTTT.

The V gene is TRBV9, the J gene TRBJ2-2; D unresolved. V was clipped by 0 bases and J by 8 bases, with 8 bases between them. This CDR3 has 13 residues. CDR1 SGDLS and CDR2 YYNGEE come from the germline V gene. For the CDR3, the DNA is TGTGCCAGCAGCGTAGCTACCGAGGGGGAGCTGTTTTTT. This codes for CASSVATEGELFF.

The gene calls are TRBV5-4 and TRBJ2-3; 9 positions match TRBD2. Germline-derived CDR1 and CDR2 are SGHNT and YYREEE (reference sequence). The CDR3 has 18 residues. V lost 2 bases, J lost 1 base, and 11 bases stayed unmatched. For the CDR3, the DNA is TGTGCCAGCAGCTTTTGTGGGCGGGGGGGCCTGTGCACAGATACGCAGTATTTT. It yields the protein CASSFCGRGGLCTDTQYF.

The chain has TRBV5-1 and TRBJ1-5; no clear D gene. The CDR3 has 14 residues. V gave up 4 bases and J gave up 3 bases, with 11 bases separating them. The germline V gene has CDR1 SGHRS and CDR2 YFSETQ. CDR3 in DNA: TGCGCCAGCAGCCTTAATCCTTACAATCAGCCCCAGCATTTT. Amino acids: CASSLNPYNQPQHF.

The CDR3 spells CAWGTGYGNQPQHF. The DNA of the CDR3 is TGTGCCTGGGGGACAGGGTATGGCAATCAGCCCCAGCATTTT. The chain carries TRBV30 and TRBJ1-5; 9 bases are a match to TRBD1. V trimming: 5 bases; J trimming: 2 bases; junction bases outside the gene matches: 4. There are 14 residues in the CDR3. The germline gives CDR1 GTSNPN, CDR2 SVGIG (reference sequence).

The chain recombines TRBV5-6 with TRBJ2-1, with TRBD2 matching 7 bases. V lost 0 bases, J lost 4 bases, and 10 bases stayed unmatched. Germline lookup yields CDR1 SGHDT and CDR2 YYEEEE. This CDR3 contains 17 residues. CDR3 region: CASSLALLRGSYNEQFF. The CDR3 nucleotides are TGTGCCAGCAGCTTGGCCCTGTTGCGGGGGTCTTACAATGAGCAGTTCTTC.

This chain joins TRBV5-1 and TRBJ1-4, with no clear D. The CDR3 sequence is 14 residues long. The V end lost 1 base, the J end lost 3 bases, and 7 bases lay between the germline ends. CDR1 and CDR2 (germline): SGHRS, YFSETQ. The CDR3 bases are TGCGCCAGCAGCTTGACAGTACCTAATGAAAAACTGTTTTTT. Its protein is CASSLTVPNEKLFF.

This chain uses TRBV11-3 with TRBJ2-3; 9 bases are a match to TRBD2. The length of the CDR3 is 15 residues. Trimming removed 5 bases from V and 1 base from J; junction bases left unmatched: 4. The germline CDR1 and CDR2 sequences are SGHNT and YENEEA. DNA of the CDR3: TGTGCCAGCAGCCGAAGACTAGCGGGCACAGATACGCAGTATTTT. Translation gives CASSRRLAGTDTQYF.

CDR3 DNA: TGTGCCAGCAGCCGAGGTACAGGGGGGAACACTGAAGCTTTCTTT. This translates into CASSRGTGGNTEAFF. V usage is TRBV5-8 and J usage is TRBJ1-1; 8 nucleotides align to TRBD1. Germline V gives CDR1 SGHTS, CDR2 YDEGEE. The CDR3 runs to 15 residues. With 4 bases clipped from V and 1 base from J, the junction kept 6 bases outside the gene matches. Complete variable domain (other parts from reference TRBV5-8 and TRBJ1-1): EAGVTQSPTHLIKTRGQQATLRCSPISGHTSVYWYQQALGLGLQFLLWYDEGEERNRGNFPPRFSGRQFPNYSSELNVNALELEDSALYLCASSRGTGGNTEAFFGQGTRLTVV.

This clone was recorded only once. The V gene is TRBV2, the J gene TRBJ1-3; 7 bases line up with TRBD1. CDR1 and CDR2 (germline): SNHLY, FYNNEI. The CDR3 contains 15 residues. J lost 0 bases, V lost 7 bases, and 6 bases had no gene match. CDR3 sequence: CASIEGQSSGNTIYF. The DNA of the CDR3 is TGTGCCAGCATCGAGGGACAGAGCTCTGGAAACACCATATATTTT.

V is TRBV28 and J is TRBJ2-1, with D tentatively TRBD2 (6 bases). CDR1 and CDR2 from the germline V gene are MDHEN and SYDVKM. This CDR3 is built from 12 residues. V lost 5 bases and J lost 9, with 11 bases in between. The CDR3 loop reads CASSLSSAEQFF. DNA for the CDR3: TGTGCCAGCAGTCTTTCTAGCGCTGAGCAGTTCTTC.